This note documents a single T cell receptor (beta chain) sequence. Its matching antigen is unknown. CDR1 is MNHNY and CDR2 is SVGAGI in the germline V gene (reference sequence). CDR3 length: 15 amino acids. Trimming shortened V by 4 bases and J by 2 bases, and 12 bases separated the two germline ends. TCRdb's table, derived via immunoSEQ multiplex PCR, lists solely in-frame clones and lacks some. Among around 3,200 clones, around 88% were seen once, and the ten largest hold 4.5% to 6%. Documented time point: neoterminal ileum biopsy at postoperative endoscopy, about 6 months after surgery. The data stem from a study of T cell repertoires in ileal Crohn's disease. About the research overall: About half received postoperative treatment, roughly ten with thiopurines and 15 to 20 anti-TNF. M6 samples are neoterminal ileum biopsies from postoperative colonoscopy.

The study, taken as a whole, reports: Every patient over 26.8% clonality showed endoscopic recurrence. Clonal expansions were more frequent in active smokers than non-smokers at surgery.

Input material: ileal tissue. This clonotype was sampled from an adult with Crohn's disease. The V and J genes are TRBV6-6 and TRBJ1-3; D not resolved. CDR3 coding DNA: TGTGCCAGCAGTTCCTCCCGTTTACCTGGAAACACCATATATTTT. Its translation is CASSSSRLPGNTIYF.